What follows are 3 T cell receptor beta chains derived from one specimen sequenced in a study of T-cell memory formation after mild COVID-19. TCRdb used MiXCR to reprocess the 5' RACE reads, holding one entry per CDR3 protein. The table lists about 340,000 distinct CDR3 sequences, 15% of them singletons. The material sequenced was PBMCs or a T cell subset sorted from them (not recorded which). These receptors came from a man in his late teens or twenties who had mild COVID-19 (a few samples of this study predate the infection). Cell type and time point are not known.

This clonotype turned up a few times. V is TRBV4-1 and J is TRBJ1-3; unclear D gene. This CDR3 comprises 17 residues. Germline values: CDR1 MGHRA, CDR2 YSYEKL. The germline V and J ends were trimmed by 2 bases and 2 bases, with 16 bases remaining between them. The CDR3 loop is CASSQPPGTATGNTIYF. CDR3 DNA sequence: TGCGCCAGCAGCCAACCCCCCGGAACAGCTACTGGAAACACCATATATTTT.

The CDR3 bases are TGTGCCAGCAGTCCTCAGGGTAGAGGTGAGCAGTTCTTC. This gives the protein CASSPQGRGEQFF. The V gene is TRBV6-2 or TRBV6-3, the J gene TRBJ2-1, with D possibly matching TRBD1 (5 bases). The V end was cut by 5 bases, the J end by 9 bases, with 14 bases between. The length of the CDR3 is 13 residues. In germline, CDR1 is MNHEY, CDR2 SVGEGT.

In DNA, the CDR3 is TGCAGCGTTGTCAGGGCAGATTTCTACGAGCAGTACTTC. It encodes CSVVRADFYEQYF. J is TRBJ2-7 and V is TRBV29-1; D may be TRBD1 (5 bases). This CDR3 contains 13 residues. Germline-derived CDR1 and CDR2 are SQVTM and ANQGSEA. Trimming stripped 4 bases from V and 3 bases from J, with 13 bases between.